Given below is one TCR beta chain in context. The antigen this receptor binds is unknown. No much larger clone exists at a distance of one base, and base qualities are not known. The donors belonged to the validation cohort of under 150 subjects, which was separate from the roughly 670-subject first cohort. The sample originates from a study of cytomegalovirus exposure and HLA in healthy donors (dated 2017 in TCRdb). Regarding the complete study: According to a later analysis, one platform produced both the roughly 110 validation repertoires and the 720 or so repertoires of the first cohort. The study aimed to test whether cataloging public T cell receptors could reveal signatures of past pathogen exposure. To predict cytomegalovirus infection status, the study brought together high-throughput TCR immunosequencing, statistical association of individual TCRs with disease status, and machine learning. Besides the first cohort of under 700 subjects, a separate validation cohort made up of about 120 different subjects was used. Study-wide findings and limitations: A later analysis had no HLA typing for the validation cohort, so co-occurrence there was scored across all 110 or so repertoires. A later analysis found that TCRs clustered in the first cohort also tended to co-occur in the roughly 120 validation repertoires, with approximately 95% of cluster scores above 0. The classifier was reported to diagnose cytomegalovirus status with high specificity and sensitivity in both the original cohort and the validation cohort. Across donors, most TCR sequences were observed very rarely, whereas some public TCRs were present in many individuals. It was suggested by the authors that the approach could potentially be generalized to other disease states and immunological phenotypes. In vitro tests confirmed that a few of the cytomegalovirus-associated TCR beta chains recognize cytomegalovirus antigens. The study gave a list of 150 to 200 TCR beta chains associated with cytomegalovirus.

Library prep was done by the immunoSEQ multiplex PCR assay. The original methods were these. A statistical classification framework was built to diagnose cytomegalovirus status from the catalog of TCR beta chain sequences. TCRdb holds this immuneACCESS table with in-frame rearrangements only. Some clones are missing; in checked studies, unresolved V genes explain under half, and the rest has no known cause. D and trimming were read from the DNA, whereas the V and J calls and clone size are those reported in that table. This sample lists 130,000 or so clones; 85% to 90% were detected once. About 3.5% of the sample is in the top ten clones. Based on the germline V gene, the CDR1 and CDR2 sequences are MNHNS and SASEGT. The CDR3 contains 12 residues, cysteine and phenylalanine counted. Just the 36-base CDR3 DNA is kept, in frame starting at base 1. Trimming at the junction amounts to 2 bases on V and 3 bases on J, and the germline ends lie 5 bases apart.

The rearranged segments are TRBV6-1 and TRBJ2-7; the D gene is unclear. The receptor's source is a man aged 30-40 years in good health and CMV-seronegative. Sequencing input: PBMCs. The DNA sequence is TGTGCCAGCAGTGAAATCAACTACGAGCAGTACTTC. The resulting protein is CASSEINYEQYF.